What follows are 18 T cell receptor beta chains derived from one specimen sequenced in a study of blood T cell repertoires in COVID-19. TCRdb's table, derived via immunoSEQ multiplex PCR, lists solely in-frame clones and lacks some. The sample includes around 100,000 clones, almost 80% seen only once; the top ten take roughly 12%. The sample comprised peripheral blood. Source of these receptors: a woman aged 70 to 79 with acute or convalescent COVID-19.

The chain couples TRBV6-5 to TRBJ2-5; the D is unclear. V lost 0 bases, J lost 1 base, and 12 bases lay in between. The CDR3 runs 16 residues. Germline assignment: CDR1 MNHEY and CDR2 SVGAGI. This CDR3 reads CASSYSWRFIQETQYF. The CDR3 nucleotides are TGTGCCAGCAGTTACTCATGGCGGTTTATCCAAGAGACCCAGTACTTC.

This clone showed up just a few times. The V call is TRBV12-3 or TRBV12-4, the J call TRBJ1-1, with 7 bases lining up with TRBD1. The CDR3 has 13 amino acids. V lost 5 bases and J lost 7; bases outside the gene matches: 7. The CDR3 DNA follows: TGTGCCAGCAGTCCCAGGGCAGGGGGTGAAGCTTTCTTT. Amino acid sequence: CASSPRAGGEAFF.

The V and J genes are TRBV10-3 and TRBJ1-2, with a weak D call TRBD1 (5 bases). V gave up 7 bases and J gave up 3 bases, with 15 bases separating them. This CDR3 has 14 residues. The germline gives CDR1 ENHRY, CDR2 SYGVKD. This chain's CDR3 is CAITEKGADYGYTF. As DNA, the CDR3 is TGTGCCATCACCGAGAAAGGGGCGGACTATGGCTACACCTTC.

In this sample, this clone turned up a few times. An end of the junction differs from the germline gene, which may be a read error. For the CDR3, the DNA is TGTGCCAGCAGGGAAGGGACAGGTAGGGCCAACGTCCTGACTTTC. Translated: CASREGTGRANVLTF. V is TRBV6-1 and J is TRBJ2-6; 8 bases line up with TRBD1. Per germline, CDR1 MNHNS and CDR2 SASEGT. This CDR3 is built from 15 residues.

This clone has just a few counts. This chain joins TRBV12-3 or TRBV12-4 and TRBJ1-4, with D unresolved. V gave up 3 bases and J gave up 8 bases, with 10 bases separating them. The CDR3 consists of 13 residues. The CDR3 protein is CASSLGFGEKLFF. In DNA, the CDR3 is TGTGCCAGCAGTTTGGGTTTCGGGGAAAAACTGTTTTTT.

This chain connects TRBV5-1 to TRBJ1-6, with D unclear. The CDR3 has 16 amino acids. Germline assignment: CDR1 SGHRS and CDR2 YFSETQ. V was clipped by 4 bases and J by 7 bases, with 18 bases between them. In DNA, the CDR3 is TGCGCCAGCAGCGGTACGACTACTATAGAAAATTCACCCCTCCACTTT. It is translated as CASSGTTTIENSPLHF.

The chain links TRBV30 to TRBJ1-4; 7 nucleotides match TRBD1. The CDR3 covers 13 residues. Germline lookup yields CDR1 GTSNPN and CDR2 SVGIG (reference sequence). Trimming removed 3 bases from V and 6 bases from J; junction bases left unmatched: 4. For the CDR3, the DNA is TGTGCCTGGAGATCGACAGGGTATGAAAAACTGTTTTTT. It yields the protein CAWRSTGYEKLFF.

The V and J genes are TRBV3-1 (or the pseudogene TRBV3-2) and TRBJ1-1, with 7 bases lining up with TRBD1. Germline V gene lookup returns CDR1 LGHDT and CDR2 YNNKEL (reference sequence). The junction had 10 bases not matched to a gene; V was cut back by 4 bases and J by 5 bases. The CDR3 runs to 15 residues. CDR3 loop: CASSPSGRGATEAFF. The CDR3 coding sequence is TGTGCCAGCAGCCCTTCGGGCAGGGGGGCGACTGAAGCTTTCTTT.

The rearrangement joins TRBV11-2 to TRBJ2-5, with D possibly matching TRBD2 (5 bases). The V end was cut by 5 bases, the J end by 5 bases, with 12 bases between. Germline CDR1 and CDR2: SGHAT and FQNNGV. CDR3 length: 13 amino acids. CDR3 DNA sequence: TGTGCCAGCAGCCTGGGAACTAGTGAGACCCAGTACTTC. As protein: CASSLGTSETQYF.

The CDR3 coding sequence is TGTGCCAGCAGTGCTACCGGGACAGATGCTTTCTTT. Translation gives CASSATGTDAFF. This chain connects TRBV28 to TRBJ1-1; 7 bases align to TRBD1. Trimming cost V 5 bases and J 11 bases; bases outside gene matches: 8. Germline V gives CDR1 MDHEN, CDR2 SYDVKM. The length of the CDR3 is 12 residues.

V is TRBV2 and J is TRBJ1-4; a possible D gene is TRBD1 (6 bases). The V and J ends lost 8 bases and 3 bases respectively, with 16 bases between them. This CDR3 is 15 amino acids long. The V gene's germline CDR1 is SNHLY and CDR2 FYNNEI. CDR3 nucleotide sequence: TGTGCCAGCCTTGGAGGCCGGACAGCTAATGAAAAACTGTTTTTT. It translates to CASLGGRTANEKLFF.

The CDR3 bases are TGCGCCAGCAACTCAGGGGGGACAGACTACGAGCAGTACTTC. Encoded protein: CASNSGGTDYEQYF. This sequence joins TRBV5-1 and TRBJ2-7; D may be TRBD1 (7 bases). CDR3 length: 14 residues. Per the germline V gene, CDR1 is SGHRS and CDR2 is YFSETQ. Trimming took 6 bases from V and 3 from J, leaving 16 bases between them.

The chain links TRBV9 to TRBJ1-2; no definite D call. CDR3 size: 13 residues. Germline lookup yields CDR1 SGDLS and CDR2 YYNGEE. The V end lost 4 bases, the J end lost 10 bases, and 17 bases lay between the germline ends. This chain's CDR3 is CASSSSGGDLYTF. CDR3 sequence (DNA): TGTGCCAGCAGCTCGAGCGGAGGAGACCTCTACACCTTC. Looking up the rest from reference TRBV9 and TRBJ1-2 gives the full variable domain: DSGVTQTPKHLITATGQRVTLRCSPRSGDLSVYWYQQSLDQGLQFLIQYYNGEERAKGNILERFSAQQFPDLHSELNLSSLELGDSALYFCASSSSGGDLYTFGSGTRLTVV.

The rearrangement links TRBV5-5 to TRBJ2-5; 12 bases align to TRBD2. The trim removed 0 bases at V and 5 bases at J, leaving 8 bases unmatched. The CDR3 consists of 17 residues. Looked up from germline, CDR1 is SGHKS and CDR2 is YYEKEE (reference sequence). The CDR3 bases are TGTGCCAGCAGCTTGGTTCTAGCGGGGGGGAGACAGGAGACCCAGTACTTC. Amino acids: CASSLVLAGGRQETQYF.

The chain employs TRBV19 and TRBJ1-4; TRBD1 matches at 8 bases. Looked up from germline, CDR1 is LNHDA and CDR2 is SQIVND (reference sequence). V lost 4 bases and J lost 5; bases outside the gene matches: 12. CDR3 length: 17 amino acids. The CDR3 DNA reads TGTGCCAGTAGTACTGGACAGGGTGGTAGTTTAAATGAAAAACTGTTTTTT. This codes for CASSTGQGGSLNEKLFF.

This clone was recorded a few times. The rearrangement uses TRBV5-1 and TRBJ1-1; tentative D call: TRBD1 (6 bases). V lost 0 bases and J lost 1, with 10 bases in between. CDR1 and CDR2 (germline): SGHRS, YFSETQ. This CDR3 contains 15 residues. CDR3 sequence (DNA): TGCGCCAGCAGCTTGGGGGCACAGGGGAACACTGAAGCTTTCTTT. Translation: CASSLGAQGNTEAFF. The entire variable domain, with the rest obtained from reference TRBV5-1 and TRBJ1-1, is as follows: KAGVTQTPRYLIKTRGQQVTLSCSPISGHRSVSWYQQTPGQGLQFLFEYFSETQRNKGNFPGRFSGRQFSNSRSEMNVSTLELGDSALYLCASSLGAQGNTEAFFGQGTRLTVV.

The gene calls are TRBV7-6 and TRBJ1-5; 8 bases are a match to TRBD1. Per the germline V gene, CDR1 is SGHVS and CDR2 is FNYEAQ. With V trimmed by 5 bases and J by 2 bases, 5 bases remained unmatched. The CDR3 has 15 residues. CDR3 nucleotides: TGTGCCAGCAGCCCCCAGGGGGCTGGCAATCAGCCCCAGCATTTT. Translated: CASSPQGAGNQPQHF.

To note about this clone: An end of the junction differs from the germline gene, which may be a read error. CDR3 nucleotide sequence: TGTGCCTGGGGTGTTGGCCCCGGGACAGGGGATTACGCTGAAGCTTTCTTT. This sequence encodes CAWGVGPGTGDYAEAFF. V and J are TRBV30 and TRBJ1-1, with 10 bases identical to TRBD1. The CDR3 has 17 residues. Germline-derived CDR1 and CDR2 are GTSNPN and SVGIG (reference sequence).